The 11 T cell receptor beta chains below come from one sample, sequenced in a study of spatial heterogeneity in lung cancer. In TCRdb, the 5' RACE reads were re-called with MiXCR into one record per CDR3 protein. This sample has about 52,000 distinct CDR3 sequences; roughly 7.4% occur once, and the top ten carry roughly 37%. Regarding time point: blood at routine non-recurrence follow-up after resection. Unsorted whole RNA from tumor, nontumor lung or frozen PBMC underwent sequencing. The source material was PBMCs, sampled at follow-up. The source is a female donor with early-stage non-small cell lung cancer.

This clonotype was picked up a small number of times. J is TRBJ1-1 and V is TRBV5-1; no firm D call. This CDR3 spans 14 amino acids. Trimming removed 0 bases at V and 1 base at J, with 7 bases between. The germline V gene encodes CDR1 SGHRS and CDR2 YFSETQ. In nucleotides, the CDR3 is TGCGCCAGCAGCTTGGGGATAACGAACACTGAAGCTTTCTTT. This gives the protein CASSLGITNTEAFF. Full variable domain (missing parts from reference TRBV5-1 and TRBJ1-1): KAGVTQTPRYLIKTRGQQVTLSCSPISGHRSVSWYQQTPGQGLQFLFEYFSETQRNKGNFPGRFSGRQFSNSRSEMNVSTLELGDSALYLCASSLGITNTEAFFGQGTRLTVV.

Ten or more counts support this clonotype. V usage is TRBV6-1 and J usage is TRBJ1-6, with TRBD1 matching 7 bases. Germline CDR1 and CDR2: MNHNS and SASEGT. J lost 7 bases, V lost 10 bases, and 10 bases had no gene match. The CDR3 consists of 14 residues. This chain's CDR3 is CATGQDPSNSPLHF. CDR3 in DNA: TGTGCCACCGGACAGGACCCTTCGAATTCACCCCTCCACTTT.

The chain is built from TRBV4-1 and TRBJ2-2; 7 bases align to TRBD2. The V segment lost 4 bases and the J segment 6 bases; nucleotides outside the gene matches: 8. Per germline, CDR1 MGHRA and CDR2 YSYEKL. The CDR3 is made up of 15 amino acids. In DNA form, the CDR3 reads TGCGCCAGCAGCCGTCCGGTGGCGGGGGCCGGGGAGCTGTTTTTT. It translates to CASSRPVAGAGELFF.

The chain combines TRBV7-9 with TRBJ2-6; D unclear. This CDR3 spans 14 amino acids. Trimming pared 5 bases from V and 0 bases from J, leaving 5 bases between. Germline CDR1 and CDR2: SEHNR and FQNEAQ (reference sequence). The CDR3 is CASSVNSGANVLTF. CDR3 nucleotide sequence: TGTGCCAGCAGCGTTAACTCTGGGGCCAACGTCCTGACTTTC.

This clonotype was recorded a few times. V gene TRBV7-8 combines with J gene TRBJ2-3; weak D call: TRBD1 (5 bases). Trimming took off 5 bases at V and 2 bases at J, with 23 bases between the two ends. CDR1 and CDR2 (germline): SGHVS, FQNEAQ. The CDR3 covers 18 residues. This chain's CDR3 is CASSPASEPMGHTDTQYF. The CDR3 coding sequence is TGTGCCAGCAGCCCGGCCAGTGAGCCTATGGGGCACACAGATACGCAGTATTTT.

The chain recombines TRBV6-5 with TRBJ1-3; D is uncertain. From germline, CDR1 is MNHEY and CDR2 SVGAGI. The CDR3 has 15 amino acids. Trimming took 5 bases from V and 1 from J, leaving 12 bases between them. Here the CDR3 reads CASSPTQVSGNTIYF. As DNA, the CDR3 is TGTGCCAGCAGTCCAACTCAGGTGTCTGGAAACACCATATATTTT.

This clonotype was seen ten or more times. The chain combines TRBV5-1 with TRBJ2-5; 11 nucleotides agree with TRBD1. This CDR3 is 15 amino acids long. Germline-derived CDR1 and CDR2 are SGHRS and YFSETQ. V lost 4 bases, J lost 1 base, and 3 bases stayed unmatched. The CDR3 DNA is TGCGCCAGCAGCCACGGGACAGGGGGCCAAGAGACCCAGTACTTC. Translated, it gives CASSHGTGGQETQYF.

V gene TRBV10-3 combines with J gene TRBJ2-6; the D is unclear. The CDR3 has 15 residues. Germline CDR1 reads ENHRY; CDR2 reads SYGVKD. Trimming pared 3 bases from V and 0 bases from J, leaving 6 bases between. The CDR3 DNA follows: TGTGCCATCAGTGACGGCGGCTCTGGGGCCAACGTCCTGACTTTC. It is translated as CAISDGGSGANVLTF.

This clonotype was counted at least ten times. The chain's CDR3 is CASSQDRKRGADTGELFF. CDR3 bases: TGTGCCAGCAGCCAAGATAGAAAGCGGGGGGCCGACACCGGGGAGCTGTTTTTT. The V gene is TRBV3-1, the J gene TRBJ2-2; TRBD2 matches at 9 bases. The CDR3 is 18 amino acids. Trimming took 0 bases from V and 3 from J; bases not matched to a gene: 8. The V gene's germline CDR1 is LGHDT and CDR2 YNNKEL (reference sequence).

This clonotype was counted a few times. CDR3 coding DNA: TGCGCCAGCGGGGTGATGGGTTACAATGAGCAGTTCTTC. It translates to CASGVMGYNEQFF. The V gene is TRBV5-1, the J gene TRBJ2-1; D remains ambiguous. V lost 7 bases and J lost 4, with 12 bases in between. Germline V gene data show CDR1 as SGHRS and CDR2 as YFSETQ. The CDR3 contains 13 residues.

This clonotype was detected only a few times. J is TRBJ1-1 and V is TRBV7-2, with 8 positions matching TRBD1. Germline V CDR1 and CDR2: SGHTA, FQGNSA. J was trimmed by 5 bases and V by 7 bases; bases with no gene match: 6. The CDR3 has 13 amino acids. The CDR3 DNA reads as TGTGCCAGCAACCGACAGGGGAATACTGAAGCTTTCTTT. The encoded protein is CASNRQGNTEAFF.